Listed here are 8 T cell receptor beta chains from one sample, sequenced in a study of radiation and T cells in renal cell carcinoma (dated by TCRdb to 2020 to 2021). The library was obtained by the immunoSEQ multiplex PCR assay. TCRdb provides this immuneACCESS table in a form limited to in-frame rearrangements. Some clones are lacking; in checked studies, under half of them reflect an unresolved V gene, and why the rest are absent is not known. The sample has 70,000 to 90,000 clones on record, 86% of them singletons. About 22% of the sample rests with the top ten. What this sample's time point label stands for: blood 2 weeks post-SBRT. The treatment or condition label here, explained by the study, means: 15 Gy SBRT to primary tumor, nephrectomy 4 weeks later. The sample consisted of blood, taken from a patient whose treatment included radiotherapy and nephrectomy. These receptors originate from a woman between 45 and 65 years old with renal cell carcinoma.

The chain couples TRBV5-1 to TRBJ2-1; TRBD2 agrees at 13 bases. J gave up 4 bases and V 7 bases, and 5 bases lay outside the gene matches. The germline V gene has CDR1 SGHRS and CDR2 YFSETQ. The CDR3 extends over 15 amino acids. The CDR3 reads CASLVTSGGYNEQFF. CDR3 coding DNA: TGCGCCAGCCTCGTGACTAGCGGGGGGTACAATGAGCAGTTCTTC.

The rearrangement links TRBV25-1 to TRBJ2-7; tentatively, D is TRBD1 (6 bases). Germline-derived CDR1 and CDR2 are MGHDK and SYGVNS. The CDR3 extends over 14 amino acids. Trimming removed 3 bases at V and 0 bases at J, with 9 bases between. The DNA of the CDR3 is TGTGCCAGCAGTGAGTCAGGGGCCTCCTACGAGCAGTACTTC. Encoded protein: CASSESGASYEQYF.

The CDR3 coding sequence is TGCGCCAGCAGCTTGGACTATGAGCAGTTCTTC. Its protein is CASSLDYEQFF. The chain uses TRBV5-1 and TRBJ2-1, with no clear D. Per germline, CDR1 SGHRS and CDR2 YFSETQ. The CDR3 covers 11 residues. The V end was cut by 0 bases, the J end by 8 bases, with 3 bases between.

The chain has TRBV4-1 and TRBJ1-2; the match to TRBD1 covers 9 bases. The ends lost 1 base at V and 8 bases at J; junction bases unmatched: 14. The CDR3 consists of 17 residues. Germline V CDR1 and CDR2: MGHRA, YSYEKL. The CDR3 nucleotides are TGCGCCAGCAGCCAAGGCATAAATGGGGACAGGGAATCCGGCTACACCTTC. Its protein product is CASSQGINGDRESGYTF.

The chain's CDR3 is CASSLGDRPLNTIYF. Written as DNA, the CDR3 is TGCGCCAGCAGCTTGGGGGACCGGCCCCTTAACACCATATATTTT. The chain is built from TRBV5-1 and TRBJ1-3; D possibly corresponds to TRBD1 (5 bases). The germline gives CDR1 SGHRS, CDR2 YFSETQ. The CDR3 runs 15 residues. The V and J ends lost 0 bases and 7 bases respectively, with 14 bases between them. The full variable domain, with the rest looked up from reference TRBV5-1 and TRBJ1-3, is KAGVTQTPRYLIKTRGQQVTLSCSPISGHRSVSWYQQTPGQGLQFLFEYFSETQRNKGNFPGRFSGRQFSNSRSEMNVSTLELGDSALYLCASSLGDRPLNTIYFGEGSWLTVV.

The rearrangement links TRBV10-3 to TRBJ2-3; 8 nucleotides agree with TRBD2. The CDR3 has 17 amino acids. The junction had 8 bases not matched to a gene; V was cut back by 3 bases and J by 0 bases. CDR1 is ENHRY, CDR2 SYGVKD, per germline. This CDR3 is CAISDPAGGGSTDTQYF. Here the CDR3 DNA reads TGTGCCATCAGTGACCCCGCGGGGGGCGGGAGCACAGATACGCAGTATTTT.

This rearrangement joins TRBV25-1 to TRBJ2-5, with a weak D call TRBD1 (5 bases). The CDR3 has 15 amino acids. CDR1 and CDR2 from the germline V gene are MGHDK and SYGVNS. V dropped 8 bases and J dropped 0 bases, with 16 bases sitting between them. CDR3 nucleotide sequence: TGTGCCAGCGGCACAGGACCGGCTAACCAAGAGACCCAGTACTTC. It yields the protein CASGTGPANQETQYF.

The chain recombines TRBV7-2 with TRBJ1-5; possible D gene TRBD1, 5 bases. V was trimmed by 5 bases and J by 7 bases, leaving 15 bases between them. Looked up from germline, CDR1 is SGHTA and CDR2 is FQGNSA. The CDR3 is 14 residues long. DNA for the CDR3: TGTGCCAGCAGCCAAGGACAAGCCGAACAGCCCCAGCATTTT. Its translation is CASSQGQAEQPQHF. Variable domain in full (rest from reference TRBV7-2 and TRBJ1-5): GAGVSQSPSNKVTEKGKDVELRCDPISGHTALYWYRQSLGQGLEFLIYFQGNSAPDKSGLPSDRFSAERTGGSVSTLTIQRTQQEDSAVYLCASSQGQAEQPQHFGDGTRLSIL.